The T cell receptor (beta chain) described here comes from a study of T-cell reconstitution after alpha-beta-depleted transplantation in children. Construction of the TCRbeta library involved unique molecular identifiers. MiXCR, applied by TCRdb to the PCR reads, yields one record per CDR3 protein. The sample includes 640,000 or so distinct CDR3 sequences, around 17% of them seen just once. Germline CDR1 reads MNHNS; CDR2 reads SASEGT. There are 14 residues in the CDR3. Trimming shortened V by 8 bases and J by 5 bases, and 15 bases separated the two germline ends. This material consisted of PBMCs from the stem cell graft donor, taken from the stem cell graft. The chain uses TRBV6-1 and TRBJ2-2, with D tentatively TRBD2 (6 bases). The clonotype originates from a human donor who donated a stem cell graft to a child with acute myeloid leukemia. Written as DNA, the CDR3 is TGTGCCAGCTCGACTAGTGGTTTGACCGGGGAGCTGTTTTTT. Residues: CASSTSGLTGELFF.